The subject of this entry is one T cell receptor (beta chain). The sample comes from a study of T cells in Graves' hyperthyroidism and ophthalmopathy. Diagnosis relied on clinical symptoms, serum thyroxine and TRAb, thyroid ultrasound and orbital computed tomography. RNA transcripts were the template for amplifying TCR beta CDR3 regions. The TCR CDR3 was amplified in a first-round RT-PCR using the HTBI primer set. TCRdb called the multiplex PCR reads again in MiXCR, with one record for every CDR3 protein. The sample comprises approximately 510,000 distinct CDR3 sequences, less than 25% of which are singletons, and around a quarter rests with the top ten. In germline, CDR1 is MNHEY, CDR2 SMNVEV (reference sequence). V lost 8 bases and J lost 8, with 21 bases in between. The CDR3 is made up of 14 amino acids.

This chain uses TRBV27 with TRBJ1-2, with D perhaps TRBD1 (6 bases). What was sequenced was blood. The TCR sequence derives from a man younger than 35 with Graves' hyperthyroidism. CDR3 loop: CASYTSLGGVGYTF. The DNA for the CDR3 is TGTGCCAGCTACACGAGTTTAGGGGGGGTAGGCTACACCTTC.